A selection of T cell receptor beta chains follows, all from one sample in a study of blood T cell repertoires in COVID-19. Some clones are missing from TCRdb's copy, which holds only in-frame ones; the method was immunoSEQ multiplex PCR. This sample has about 210,000 clones, with roughly 90% found just once. The sample consisted of peripheral blood. These receptors were taken from a man in his sixties or seventies with acute or convalescent COVID-19. Both conserved end residues are trimmed from each CDR3.

j_gene | v_gene | CDR3aa
TRBJ2-1 | TRBV28 | ASSLTSNEQF
TRBJ1-1 | TRBV9 | ASSVEGTGVTEAF
TRBJ2-7 | TRBV30 | AWSVGLGRGTYEQY
TRBJ1-6 | TRBV7-2 | ASSLLTGESPLH
TRBJ1-3 | TRBV27 | ASKEAGANSGNTIY
TRBJ2-1 | TRBV4-3 | ASSLRGTGSYNEQF
TRBJ1-1 | TRBV7-8 | ASSPGAF
TRBJ1-2 | TRBV11-2 | ASSLEMASYGYT
TRBJ1-1 | TRBV7-2 | ASSLAGTHTEAF
TRBJ1-3 | TRBV4-2 | ASSQDLRGATSGNTIY
TRBJ2-1 | TRBV6-5 | ASSGTGYFPNEQF
TRBJ2-7 | TRBV4-2 | ASSQDIRIEQY
TRBJ2-3 | TRBV11-3 | ASSSRGLAGADTQY
TRBJ2-7 | TRBV7-8 | ASSPTGFGYEQY
TRBJ2-4 | TRBV27 | ASRRDRGNNPKNIQY
TRBJ2-7 | TRBV12-3/TRBV12-4 | ASSLVLSGEQY
TRBJ2-7 | TRBV9 | ASSEGLGMYEQY